The 5 T cell receptor beta chains listed next were all sequenced from one sample in a study of T-cell reconstitution after alpha-beta-depleted transplantation in children. For TCRbeta, the library was prepared with unique molecular identifiers. TCRdb fed the PCR reads into MiXCR, producing one record per CDR3 protein. The data show approximately 340,000 distinct CDR3 sequences, around a tenth seen once. This specimen was PBMCs from the stem cell graft donor, taken from the stem cell graft. These receptors were collected from a human donor who donated a stem cell graft to a child with acute lymphoblastic leukemia.

This clonotype occurred a few times. This chain connects TRBV25-1 to TRBJ2-1; TRBD2 matches at 12 bases. CDR1 and CDR2 (germline): MGHDK, SYGVNS. CDR3 length: 16 residues. V shed 5 bases, J shed 9 bases, and the junction held 11 bases outside the gene matches. The CDR3 region has the DNA TGTGCCAGCAGTTTCCCGACTAGCGGGAGTGGAGGTGAGCAGTTCTTC. Its translation is CASSFPTSGSGGEQFF.

The rearrangement links TRBV2 to TRBJ2-3; a possible D gene is TRBD2 (6 bases). This CDR3 has 14 amino acids. Germline assignment: CDR1 SNHLY and CDR2 FYNNEI. V dropped 7 bases and J dropped 0 bases, with 11 bases sitting between them. CDR3 DNA sequence: TGTGCCAGCAACGCAGGGACTAGCACAGATACGCAGTATTTT. It yields the protein CASNAGTSTDTQYF.

The gene calls are TRBV20-1 and TRBJ2-1; D could derive from TRBD1 or TRBD2 (5 bases each). The CDR3 extends over 15 amino acids. V lost 0 bases to trimming and J lost 6 bases, with 15 bases between them. Germline-derived CDR1 and CDR2 are DFQATT and SNEGSKA (reference sequence). The DNA of the CDR3 is TGCAGTGCTAGAGATCCGGGACCCGGGGCCAATGAGCAGTTCTTC. Translated, it gives CSARDPGPGANEQFF.

In this sample, this clonotype turned up a few times. The chain joins TRBV9 to TRBJ1-3, with 7 bases lining up with TRBD1. CDR1 is SGDLS and CDR2 is YYNGEE in the germline V gene. The ends lost 8 bases at V and 4 bases at J; junction bases unmatched: 12. CDR3 length: 15 amino acids. This chain's CDR3 is CARSQGPLCGNTIYF. The DNA of the CDR3 is TGTGCCAGATCACAGGGGCCTCTCTGCGGAAACACCATATATTTT.

The gene calls are TRBV5-1 and TRBJ2-1; 8 bases agree with TRBD2. This CDR3 comprises 17 residues. The J segment lost 7 bases and the V segment lost 1 base, leaving 13 bases of the junction unmatched. Germline-derived CDR1 and CDR2 are SGHRS and YFSETQ. The CDR3 sequence: CASSLRLLADGGNEQFF. CDR3 sequence (DNA): TGCGCCAGCAGCTTGCGACTACTAGCGGATGGGGGGAATGAGCAGTTCTTC.